The sequence of this T cell receptor (beta chain) was determined in a study of blood T cell repertoires in COVID-19. Turning to the study itself: T cells, B-cell-depleted T cells, or PBMCs provided the cDNA or gDNA that served as material.

Per the study methods: Amplification with reference gene primers provided the estimates of nucleated cell counts. Method: immunoSEQ multiplex PCR; TCRdb's copy keeps in-frame clones and lacks some. The V and J calls and the clone size are those of that table, but D and trimming were determined from the DNA. The profile covers a few hundred thousand clones, with 65% to 85% appearing a single time and around 16% taken by the ten largest. What was sequenced was peripheral blood. The receptor was derived from a person aged 70 to 85 with COVID-19, enrolled during active disease.

The CDR3 sequence is CATSRGYEQYF. The CDR3 nucleotides are TGTGCCACCAGTAGAGGATACGAGCAGTACTTC. V usage is TRBV24-1 and J usage is TRBJ2-7; D is ambiguous. Germline V gives CDR1 KGHDR, CDR2 SFDVKD. The CDR3 covers 11 residues. Trimming stripped 6 bases from V and 4 bases from J, with 6 bases between.